This entry is about one TCR beta chain. This record comes from a study of blood T cell repertoires in COVID-19. This CDR3 region has 15 residues. Germline CDR1 and CDR2: LNHDA and SQIVND (reference sequence). The junction had 7 bases not matched to a gene; V was cut back by 7 bases and J by 1 base. TCRdb's copy holds only in-frame clones and misses some; the assay was immunoSEQ multiplex PCR. The sample gives approximately 75,000 clones, over 65% of which show up once; 18% is in the top ten. This receptor was obtained from a woman of 80 years or more with acute or convalescent COVID-19. Sequenced input: peripheral blood. The chain links TRBV19 to TRBJ1-2, with 9 bases fitting TRBD1. The CDR3 nucleotides read TGTGCCAGTATTCCACAGGGGGCGTTTAACTATGGCTACACCTTC. Its translation: CASIPQGAFNYGYTF. The whole variable domain, remainder taken from reference TRBV19 and TRBJ1-2, is DGGITQSPKYLFRKEGQNVTLSCEQNLNHDAMYWYRQDPGQGLRLIYYSQIVNDFQKGDIAEGYSVSREKKESFPLTVTSAQKNPTAFYLCASIPQGAFNYGYTFGSGTRLTVV.